The present T cell receptor (beta chain) was sequenced within a study of blood T cell repertoires in COVID-19. In the study overall: The United States, Italy and Spain supplied acute and convalescent COVID-19 samples. In each case, the material was cDNA or gDNA derived from T cells, B-cell-depleted T cells, or PBMCs.

In the original analysis: How many nucleated cells were present was estimated from reference gene primer amplification. Repertoires were generated with immunoSEQ multiplex PCR, while TCRdb's copy carries only in-frame clones and drops some. That table is the source of V, J and clone size, and D and trimming were worked out from the DNA. Among about 63,000 clones listed, 74% were seen once. The CDR3 is 16 residues long. Germline loops: CDR1 SGHNT, CDR2 YYREEE (reference sequence). Trimming cost V 0 bases and J 2 bases; bases outside gene matches: 4. The receptor comes from an elderly woman with acute or convalescent COVID-19. Sequenced material: peripheral blood. The chain employs TRBV5-4 and TRBJ2-3; 9 bases fit TRBD2. The CDR3 here is CASSLVSGGFTDTQYF. CDR3 DNA sequence: TGTGCCAGCAGCTTGGTTAGCGGGGGCTTCACAGATACGCAGTATTTT.